This TCR beta chain was retrieved from a study of Ad26.COV2.S vaccination and SARS-CoV-2 variants. V was shortened by 5 bases and J by 1 base, with 11 bases between the two germline ends. The CDR3 runs to 14 residues. The germline V gene encodes CDR1 SGHTA and CDR2 FQGNSA. A remark on this clone: Its antigen is currently unknown.

Generated by immunoSEQ multiplex PCR, the TCRdb table keeps only in-frame clones and is missing some. Of fewer than 50,000 clones listed, approximately 80% are singletons. Broader study findings: Spike-specific TCR breadth was greater after Ad26.COV2.S than placebo. Total responses of T cells may have been underestimated by the analyses of TCR breadth and depth. The study found similar non-spike TCR breadth in vaccine and placebo recipients.

This TCR derives from a human donor who had recovered from COVID-19. The chain has TRBV7-2 and TRBJ1-1; no clear D. Sequencing used peripheral blood, obtained after recovery from COVID-19. The CDR3, as DNA: TGTGCCAGCAGCCCGACCGTCCCGAACACTGAAGCTTTCTTT. It encodes CASSPTVPNTEAFF.